A selection of T cell receptor beta chains follows, all from one sample in a study of neoadjuvant anti-PD-1 for oral cavity cancer. Clones were read by immunoSEQ multiplex PCR, and TCRdb kept only the in-frame ones, dropping some. The data hold around 8,000 clones, with 65% to 80% observed a single time. The sample was PBMCs, taken after nivolumab (anti-PD-1) treatment. The receptors were sampled from a person aged 40 to 85 with oral cavity squamous cell carcinoma. CDR3s include the opening cysteine and the closing phenylalanine or tryptophan. Each record gives: CDR3 DNA, CDR3 protein, V gene, clone size, D gene, J gene. A D gene is named only where the DNA matches it firmly. Where a row states a size, it is once, few, many or the class of an expanded clone; other rows omit it.

cdr3_nt: TGTGCCAGCAGCTTGTCGGTTGGACAGTGGGAGGCCTACGAGCAGTACTTC
cdr3_aa: CASSLSVGQWEAYEQYF
v_call: TRBV5-6
clone_size: .
d_call: .
j_call: TRBJ2-7

cdr3_nt: TGCGCCAGCAGCCAAGAACGCGGAGTTAATGAAAAACTGTTTTTT
cdr3_aa: CASSQERGVNEKLFF
v_call: TRBV4-3
clone_size: .
d_call: .
j_call: TRBJ1-4

cdr3_nt: TGCAGCTCCGCCGGGGAACAGGGGACCACAATGAACACTGAAGCTTTCTTT
cdr3_aa: CSSAGEQGTTMNTEAFF
v_call: TRBV29-1
clone_size: .
d_call: TRBD1
j_call: TRBJ1-1

cdr3_nt: TGTGCCAGCAGTCCTTCCAGGGGGCGGGTAGATACGCAGTATTTT
cdr3_aa: CASSPSRGRVDTQYF
v_call: TRBV27
clone_size: once
d_call: TRBD1
j_call: TRBJ2-3

cdr3_nt: TGTGCCAGCAGCGCGCTTTTACAGGGTTTGAATGAGCAGTTCTTC
cdr3_aa: CASSALLQGLNEQFF
v_call: TRBV2
clone_size: .
d_call: .
j_call: TRBJ2-1

cdr3_nt: TGTGCCAGCAGCCCCCGCGTCGATAGGAGGGGGCAGGACTATGGCTACACCTTC
cdr3_aa: CASSPRVDRRGQDYGYTF
v_call: TRBV11-3
clone_size: once
d_call: TRBD1
j_call: TRBJ1-2

cdr3_nt: TGTGCCATCTCGCCAGGACTTAATGAAAAACTGTTTTTT
cdr3_aa: CAISPGLNEKLFF
v_call: TRBV10-3
clone_size: few
d_call: .
j_call: TRBJ1-4

cdr3_nt: TGCGCCAGCAGCTTGGGACAGGGGGCCGCAGATACGCAGTATTTT
cdr3_aa: CASSLGQGAADTQYF
v_call: TRBV5-1
clone_size: .
d_call: TRBD1
j_call: TRBJ2-3

cdr3_nt: TGTGCCAGCAGCTTGCCAGGGATCTACGAGCAGTACTTC
cdr3_aa: CASSLPGIYEQYF
v_call: TRBV11-2
clone_size: .
d_call: .
j_call: TRBJ2-7

cdr3_nt: TGTGCCAGCAGTAGGACAGGGGATTTACTTGGCTACACCTTC
cdr3_aa: CASSRTGDLLGYTF
v_call: TRBV27
clone_size: few
d_call: TRBD1
j_call: TRBJ1-2

cdr3_nt: TGTGCCAGCAGCTTAGATCAGAGGGGCCCGCAGTTCTTC
cdr3_aa: CASSLDQRGPQFF
v_call: TRBV11-3
clone_size: .
d_call: .
j_call: TRBJ2-1

cdr3_nt: TGCGCCAGCAGCCAAGATGGAGCGGGGAGCACAGATACGCAGTATTTT
cdr3_aa: CASSQDGAGSTDTQYF
v_call: TRBV4-3
clone_size: .
d_call: TRBD2
j_call: TRBJ2-3

cdr3_nt: TGTGCCAGCAGTGAAGTTGTCAGCTACAATGAGCAGTTCTTC
cdr3_aa: CASSEVVSYNEQFF
v_call: TRBV6-1
clone_size: few
d_call: .
j_call: TRBJ2-1

cdr3_nt: TGTGCCAGCCGAGCCTGGACTAGCGGGGGGCCGGGGGAGACCCAGTACTTC
cdr3_aa: CASRAWTSGGPGETQYF
v_call: TRBV2
clone_size: .
d_call: TRBD2
j_call: TRBJ2-5

cdr3_nt: TGTGCCAGCAGCTTGGAAGGCAGGGGCCTATCCTACGAGCAGTACTTC
cdr3_aa: CASSLEGRGLSYEQYF
v_call: TRBV5-4
clone_size: .
d_call: .
j_call: TRBJ2-7

cdr3_nt: TGTGCCAGCAGTCAGACAGAGAACACTGAAGCTTTCTTT
cdr3_aa: CASSQTENTEAFF
v_call: TRBV11-2
clone_size: .
d_call: .
j_call: TRBJ1-1

cdr3_nt: TGTGCCTGGAGGAAGGGGGGCTACACCTTC
cdr3_aa: CAWRKGGYTF
v_call: TRBV30
clone_size: .
d_call: .
j_call: TRBJ1-2

cdr3_nt: TGTGCCAGCAGGGGTAGTTTGTCTACCGGGGAGCTGTTTTTT
cdr3_aa: CASRGSLSTGELFF
v_call: TRBV21-1
clone_size: few
d_call: .
j_call: TRBJ2-2

cdr3_nt: TGTGCCAGCAGCTTAGACGGGCAGGGGGCATATCAGCCCCAGCATTTT
cdr3_aa: CASSLDGQGAYQPQHF
v_call: TRBV11-2
clone_size: few
d_call: TRBD1
j_call: TRBJ1-5

cdr3_nt: TGTGCCAGCTCACCGCTCGGGGACGTAAATGAAAAACTGTTTTTT
cdr3_aa: CASSPLGDVNEKLFF
v_call: TRBV18
clone_size: few
d_call: .
j_call: TRBJ1-4

cdr3_nt: TGTGCCAGCAGTTACCCGGGACAGGGAGTCAACATTCAGTACTTC
cdr3_aa: CASSYPGQGVNIQYF
v_call: TRBV6-6
clone_size: .
d_call: TRBD1
j_call: TRBJ2-4

cdr3_nt: TGTGCCAGCAGCCAGTCTGGCGGCACAGATACGCAGTATTTT
cdr3_aa: CASSQSGGTDTQYF
v_call: TRBV7-3
clone_size: .
d_call: .
j_call: TRBJ2-3

cdr3_nt: TGTGCCATCAGACCTACGGGGGGGCCAAACACCGGGGAGCTGTTTTTT
cdr3_aa: CAIRPTGGPNTGELFF
v_call: TRBV10-3
clone_size: .
d_call: TRBD2
j_call: TRBJ2-2

cdr3_nt: TGTGCCAGCAGCTTAGGCCCCGGAGGAAACACCATATATTTT
cdr3_aa: CASSLGPGGNTIYF
v_call: TRBV7-2
clone_size: .
d_call: .
j_call: TRBJ1-3

cdr3_nt: TGTGCCAGCAGCACTACAGGGAACAATCAGCCCCAGCATTTT
cdr3_aa: CASSTTGNNQPQHF
v_call: TRBV7-2
clone_size: .
d_call: .
j_call: TRBJ1-5